This T cell receptor (beta chain) comes out of a study of T cells in Graves' hyperthyroidism and ophthalmopathy. General observations from the study: Also found in blood were most expanded thyroid clonotypes above 0.001. Through a model of 13 V-J features, ophthalmopathy was separated from stable hyperthyroidism.

Stable disease denoted Graves' hyperthyroidism without ophthalmopathy progression within 18 months. Authors of the study amplified TCR beta CDR3 regions from RNA transcripts. The HTBI primer set drove a first-round RT-PCR of the TCR CDR3. TCRdb re-derived calls from the multiplex PCR reads in MiXCR, one entry per CDR3 protein. The repertoire includes about 760,000 distinct CDR3 sequences, about a third of them detected once, and less than 35% sits in the top ten. This CDR3 region has 16 residues. Looked up from germline, CDR1 is MNHNY and CDR2 is SVGAGI (reference sequence). Trimming removed 5 bases at V and 8 bases at J, with 19 bases between. This clonotype was detected only a few times. Its antigen is currently unknown.

Source material: blood. The rearrangement uses TRBV6-6 and TRBJ1-6; D is perhaps TRBD1 (5 bases). The origin of this receptor is a woman aged 40 to 55 with Graves' hyperthyroidism. In DNA form, the CDR3 reads TGTGCCAGCAGTGGGGGTTTGCGCCGGGTATATTCACCCCTCCACTTT. Protein: CASSGGLRRVYSPLHF.